Listed here are 30 T cell receptor beta chains from one sample, sequenced in a study of cytomegalovirus exposure and HLA in healthy donors. The PCR had 60 Vbeta and 13 Jbeta primers. The repertoire was sequenced with immunoSEQ multiplex PCR; TCRdb's copy has only in-frame clones and lacks some. The sample includes about 150,000 clones, about 75% of them seen just once. The sample consisted of PBMCs. These receptors were obtained from a man between 18 and 35 years old in good health and CMV-seropositive.

This clone appeared once. The rearrangement joins TRBV11-2 to TRBJ1-3; 7 positions agree with TRBD1. The CDR3 is 17 residues long. Germline-derived CDR1 and CDR2 are SGHAT and FQNNGV. Losses at the gene ends were 2 bases for V and 2 bases for J; bases not matched to a gene: 9. CDR3 DNA sequence: TGTGCCAGCAGCTTACGAGAGACAGGGATCCCTGGAAACACCATATATTTT. Amino acids: CASSLRETGIPGNTIYF.

The CDR3 region is CASSSLGGGAPEAFF. The CDR3 coding sequence is TGTGCCAGCAGTTCTTTAGGAGGGGGGGCCCCCGAAGCTTTCTTT. The rearrangement uses TRBV27 and TRBJ1-1, with D possibly being TRBD1 (6 bases). CDR1 and CDR2 from the germline V gene are MNHEY and SMNVEV (reference sequence). The CDR3 consists of 15 residues. The ends were cut back, 4 bases at V and 8 bases at J, with 20 bases in the middle.

V usage is TRBV28 and J usage is TRBJ2-1; D ambiguous. The CDR3 spans 12 residues. Germline CDR1 reads MDHEN; CDR2 reads SYDVKM. V was trimmed by 6 bases and J by 7 bases, leaving 10 bases between them. The CDR3 nucleotides are TGTGCCAGCAGCCCTATTTTAAATGAGCAGTTCTTC. It specifies CASSPILNEQFF.

In this sample, this clone turned up once. The J gene is TRBJ1-1, the V gene TRBV25-1; D is perhaps TRBD1 (6 bases). The germline CDR1 and CDR2 sequences are MGHDK and SYGVNS. The CDR3 consists of 14 residues. V shed 8 bases and J shed 5 bases, with 18 bases lying between them. The CDR3 here is CASRRGGGGTEAFF. Written as DNA, the CDR3 is TGTGCCAGCCGGCGGGGGGGCGGAGGGACTGAAGCTTTCTTT.

As concerns this clone: The germline gene is not matched at one end of the junction; a read error may be the cause. The gene calls are TRBV20-1 and TRBJ2-5, with a possible D match to TRBD2 (6 bases). The CDR3 contains 11 residues. Germline V lookup: CDR1 DFQATT, CDR2 SNEGSKA (reference sequence). CDR3 coding DNA: TGCAGCGCTATAGCGGTAGAGACCCAGTACTTC. It specifies CSAIAVETQYF.

The chain carries TRBV30 and TRBJ2-3; D unclear. V was clipped by 1 base and J by 1 base, with 12 bases between them. Germline loops: CDR1 GTSNPN, CDR2 SVGIG (reference sequence). The CDR3 runs to 15 residues. This CDR3 reads CAWSAMRIRTDTQYF. The CDR3 DNA reads TGTGCCTGGAGTGCAATGAGGATACGCACAGATACGCAGTATTTT.

This chain connects TRBV7-2 to TRBJ2-6; weak D call: TRBD1 (6 bases). The ends were cut back, 3 bases at V and 2 bases at J, with 8 bases in the middle. The CDR3 has 15 amino acids. Per germline, CDR1 SGHTA and CDR2 FQGNSA. CDR3 coding DNA: TGTGCCAGCAGCTTTACAGGGACTGGGGCCAACGTCCTGACTTTC. Its protein is CASSFTGTGANVLTF.

V usage is TRBV28 and J usage is TRBJ1-1; 8 nucleotides align to TRBD1. The CDR3 consists of 17 residues. Germline values: CDR1 MDHEN, CDR2 SYDVKM. V trimming: 2 bases; J trimming: 0 bases; junction bases outside the gene matches: 8. In DNA, the CDR3 is TGTGCCAGCAGTTTAGGACAGGGACCCCAGATGAACACTGAAGCTTTCTTT. Protein: CASSLGQGPQMNTEAFF. Based on the CDR3 plus reference TRBV28 and TRBJ1-1, the full variable domain is DVKVTQSSRYLVKRTGEKVFLECVQDMDHENMFWYRQDPGLGLRLIYFSYDVKMKEKGDIPEGYSVSREKKERFSLILESASTNQTSMYLCASSLGQGPQMNTEAFFGQGTRLTVV.

As regards this clone: Within the sample, other DNA sequences also encode this same CDR3. The chain joins TRBV30 to TRBJ2-3; 9 bases line up with TRBD2. The germline CDR1 and CDR2 sequences are GTSNPN and SVGIG (reference sequence). The CDR3 totals 17 residues. V was pared by 5 bases and J by 0 bases, with 12 bases of the junction left unmatched. The CDR3 loop reads CAWRGPKLAGSTDTQYF. The CDR3 DNA reads TGTGCCTGGCGAGGACCTAAACTAGCGGGTAGCACAGATACGCAGTATTTT.

The chain employs TRBV2 and TRBJ2-2, with 7 bases that match TRBD1. Trimming at V came to 4 bases and at J to 4 bases, leaving 6 bases not matched to a gene. The CDR3 has 15 amino acids. CDR1 and CDR2 (germline): SNHLY, FYNNEI. The CDR3: CASSAWQGVTGELFF. For the CDR3, the DNA is TGTGCCAGCAGTGCTTGGCAGGGGGTCACCGGGGAGCTGTTTTTT.

The rearrangement links TRBV5-6 to TRBJ1-2; tentative D call: TRBD1 (6 bases). Germline loops: CDR1 SGHDT, CDR2 YYEEEE. V was clipped by 6 bases and J by 7 bases, with 16 bases between them. The CDR3 is 13 residues long. CDR3 sequence reads: CASTTPQGRGYTF. As DNA, the CDR3 is TGTGCCAGCACCACTCCCCAGGGGCGTGGCTACACCTTC.

The chain has TRBV6-5 and TRBJ2-2, with TRBD2 matching 10 bases. CDR3 size: 15 residues. Germline lookup yields CDR1 MNHEY and CDR2 SVGAGI. After removal of 6 bases from V and 7 bases from J, the junction contained 8 bases not matched to a gene. The CDR3 DNA follows: TGTGCCAGCAGAGATCTAGCGGGAGTGGTCGGGGAGCTGTTTTTT. Its translation is CASRDLAGVVGELFF.

This clone came up a few times. The chain is built from TRBV6-5 and TRBJ1-4, with D uncertain. Germline CDR1 MNHEY, CDR2 SVGAGI. Trimming shortened V by 5 bases and J by 0 bases, and 10 bases separated the two germline ends. This CDR3 is 15 amino acids long. CDR3 coding DNA: TGTGCCAGCAGTGCACATCGTGCAACTAATGAAAAACTGTTTTTT. Its protein product is CASSAHRATNEKLFF.

This chain connects TRBV30 to TRBJ1-2; D uncertain. The CDR3 loop spans 14 amino acids. Germline loops: CDR1 GTSNPN, CDR2 SVGIG (reference sequence). Trimming left V 0 bases short and J 2 bases short, with 10 bases between. CDR3 nucleotide sequence: TGTGCCTGGAGTGTACGGGTCACGAACTATGGCTACACCTTC. It specifies CAWSVRVTNYGYTF. Full variable domain (missing parts from reference TRBV30 and TRBJ1-2): SQTIHQWPATLVQPVGSPLSLECTVEGTSNPNLYWYRQAAGRGLQLLFYSVGIGQISSEVPQNLSASRPQDRQFILSSKKLLLSDSGFYLCAWSVRVTNYGYTFGSGTRLTVV.

This chain links TRBV4-2 with TRBJ1-5, with 9 nucleotides matching TRBD1. The V gene end was trimmed by 0 bases and the J gene end by 6 bases; junction bases not matched to a gene: 6. Germline CDR1 LGHNA, CDR2 YNFKEQ. The CDR3 has 16 amino acids. DNA of the CDR3: TGTGCCAGCAGCCAAGAACAGGGGGCCTCAGGTCAGCCCCAGCATTTT. Translating gives CASSQEQGASGQPQHF.

A single count supports this clone. The chain carries TRBV28 and TRBJ2-2, with D maybe TRBD2 (6 bases). CDR1 and CDR2 from the germline V gene are MDHEN and SYDVKM. V lost 11 bases and J lost 1, with 11 bases in between. The CDR3 is 13 residues long. DNA of the CDR3: TGTGCCGCGGAGGGCCAGAACACCGGGGAGCTGTTTTTT. Its translation is CAAEGQNTGELFF.

This chain joins TRBV19 and TRBJ2-7, with 9 bases matching TRBD1. The CDR3 spans 16 residues. V lost 4 bases and J lost 9; bases outside the gene matches: 16. In germline, CDR1 is LNHDA, CDR2 SQIVND (reference sequence). The CDR3 DNA is TGTGCCAGTAGTACCCGAGGCGGGACAGGGTCTGGGGTGCAGTACTTC. Translation: CASSTRGGTGSGVQYF.

The V gene is TRBV29-1, the J gene TRBJ2-5, with D possibly TRBD1 on 5 matching bases. Germline V gene sequence: CDR1 SQVTM, CDR2 ANQGSEA. V lost 1 base and J 4 bases, leaving 22 bases between the germline ends. The CDR3 sequence is 17 residues long. CDR3 sequence reads: CSVEGIGAEQSLETQYF. The CDR3 nucleotides are TGCAGCGTTGAAGGTATAGGGGCAGAACAATCCCTAGAGACCCAGTACTTC.

This chain links TRBV4-1 with TRBJ1-5; D not certain. Germline V gene lookup returns CDR1 MGHRA and CDR2 YSYEKL. The V and J ends lost 0 bases and 0 bases respectively, with 12 bases between them. The CDR3 loop spans 17 amino acids. The CDR3 DNA follows: TGCGCCAGCAGCCAAGATGGCATTATCAATAGCAATCAGCCCCAGCATTTT. Protein: CASSQDGIINSNQPQHF.

V and J are TRBV6-6 and TRBJ2-7; D may be TRBD1 (5 bases). CDR3 length: 14 residues. CDR1 MNHNY and CDR2 SVGAGI come from the germline V gene (reference sequence). V shed 0 bases and J shed 4 bases, with 10 bases lying between them. CDR3 DNA: TGTGCCAGCAGTTACTCGCCAGGGCGATACGAGCAGTACTTC. It encodes CASSYSPGRYEQYF.

The chain is built from TRBV7-9 and TRBJ1-2; TRBD1 agrees at 11 bases. V lost 5 bases to trimming and J lost 0 bases; unmatched junction nucleotides: 11. CDR3 length: 18 amino acids. The germline V gene encodes CDR1 SEHNR and CDR2 FQNEAQ (reference sequence). Here the CDR3 DNA reads TGTGCCAGCAGCCCGTGGACAGGGGGCCAACGTTCTAACTATGGCTACACCTTC. Protein: CASSPWTGGQRSNYGYTF.

The sample holds one count of this clone. The chain is built from TRBV11-2 and TRBJ2-5, with TRBD2 identical over 9 bases. The J segment lost 4 bases and the V segment lost 5 bases, leaving 17 bases of the junction unmatched. This CDR3 spans 18 amino acids. The germline V gene encodes CDR1 SGHAT and CDR2 FQNNGV. Written as DNA, the CDR3 is TGTGCCAGCAGCCTACGACCCTTTTTAGCGGGAGTAGGAGAGACCCAGTACTTC. It encodes CASSLRPFLAGVGETQYF.

The rearrangement joins TRBV9 to TRBJ1-1; D is unresolved. This CDR3 region has 13 residues. The ends were cut back, 4 bases at V and 6 bases at J, with 13 bases in the middle. CDR1 SGDLS and CDR2 YYNGEE come from the germline V gene. The CDR3 region is CASSPIDWAEAFF. CDR3 bases: TGTGCCAGCAGCCCCATCGACTGGGCTGAAGCTTTCTTT.

The chain recombines TRBV28 with TRBJ1-5; unclear D gene. Germline V gene lookup returns CDR1 MDHEN and CDR2 SYDVKM. The length of the CDR3 is 12 residues. V was trimmed by 5 bases and J by 4 bases, leaving 6 bases between them. The CDR3 is CASSPLNQPQHF. CDR3 DNA: TGTGCCAGCAGTCCTTTAAATCAGCCCCAGCATTTT. The full variable domain, rest sourced from reference TRBV28 and TRBJ1-5, is DVKVTQSSRYLVKRTGEKVFLECVQDMDHENMFWYRQDPGLGLRLIYFSYDVKMKEKGDIPEGYSVSREKKERFSLILESASTNQTSMYLCASSPLNQPQHFGDGTRLSIL.

This sequence joins TRBV7-3 and TRBJ2-3, with D uncertain. The V gene lost 5 bases and the J gene lost 6 bases, with 15 bases spanning the gap. Germline V gene lookup returns CDR1 SGHTA and CDR2 FQGTGA. The CDR3 consists of 14 residues. CDR3 nucleotides: TGTGCCAGCAGCCTCCCAACGGTGTCGGATACGCAGTATTTT. Translating it yields CASSLPTVSDTQYF.

The rearrangement joins TRBV29-1 to TRBJ1-1, with D tentatively TRBD1 (5 bases). The V end lost 3 bases, the J end lost 4 bases, and 15 bases lay between the germline ends. The CDR3 runs 14 residues. Germline values: CDR1 SQVTM, CDR2 ANQGSEA. The CDR3 sequence is CSVEVKGQFTEAFF. The CDR3 region has the DNA TGCAGCGTTGAGGTGAAGGGGCAGTTCACTGAAGCTTTCTTT.

The rearrangement links TRBV19 to TRBJ2-3, with a weak D call TRBD2 (7 bases). The V gene lost 4 bases and the J gene lost 3 bases, with 17 bases spanning the gap. Germline values: CDR1 LNHDA, CDR2 SQIVND (reference sequence). The CDR3 consists of 16 residues. This chain's CDR3 is CASSRRGQGGTDTQYF. For the CDR3, the DNA is TGTGCCAGTAGTAGGCGGGGGCAAGGTGGAACAGATACGCAGTATTTT.

This clone has a handful of counts. This chain connects TRBV28 to TRBJ1-1; TRBD1 matches 7 bases. The V and J ends lost 6 bases and 4 bases, in that order; junction bases with no gene match: 14. The CDR3 contains 16 residues. From germline, CDR1 is MDHEN and CDR2 SYDVKM. The chain's CDR3 is CASSPAGTVRGTEAFF. The CDR3 region has the DNA TGTGCCAGCAGCCCCGCCGGGACAGTGAGAGGCACTGAAGCTTTCTTT.

The chain is built from TRBV6-1 and TRBJ1-2; 7 bases are shared with TRBD1. The CDR3 totals 15 residues. The germline V gene encodes CDR1 MNHNS and CDR2 SASEGT. J lost 7 bases, V lost 6 bases, and 14 bases had no gene match. The CDR3: CASRPDRAGNAGYTF. CDR3 bases: TGTGCCAGCAGGCCTGACAGGGCAGGGAACGCTGGCTACACCTTC.

The chain combines TRBV5-1 with TRBJ2-7, with 10 bases identical to TRBD2. V dropped 4 bases and J dropped 3; count of bases not matched to a gene: 7. The CDR3 has 15 amino acids. Germline CDR1 is SGHRS and CDR2 is YFSETQ. The CDR3 bases are TGCGCCAGCAGCCTTAGAGCGGGGGGGTACTACGAGCAGTACTTC. Protein sequence: CASSLRAGGYYEQYF.